A single sample is the source of the 28 T cell receptor beta chains below, sequenced in a study of T cell repertoires and HLA-DP antigens. These receptors' targets are unknown. Assay used: immunoSEQ multiplex PCR; TCRdb lists only in-frame clones, some missing. Among fewer than 75,000 clones listed, about 82% were seen once. The sequencing sample was made of CD4+ T cells from PBMCs. These receptor sequences come from a man aged 55 to 69 in good health and CMV-seronegative.

This chain links TRBV10-3 with TRBJ2-1; 10 positions agree with TRBD2. CDR1 and CDR2 from the germline V gene are ENHRY and SYGVKD. The ends lost 2 bases at V and 6 bases at J; junction bases unmatched: 7. The CDR3 totals 16 residues. CDR3 protein: CAISETLAGVGNEQFF. The CDR3 nucleotides are TGTGCCATCAGTGAGACCCTAGCGGGGGTCGGCAATGAGCAGTTCTTC.

This chain joins TRBV7-8 and TRBJ1-4; D is ambiguous. Germline V gives CDR1 SGHVS, CDR2 FQNEAQ. This CDR3 contains 15 residues. V lost 1 base to trimming and J lost 0 bases, with 6 bases between them. The CDR3 loop is CASSLDRTTNEKLFF. CDR3 sequence (DNA): TGTGCCAGCAGCTTAGACCGTACAACTAATGAAAAACTGTTTTTT.

Only one count was recorded for this clone. This chain links TRBV29-1 with TRBJ2-7, with 7 bases identical to TRBD1. Trimming cost V 0 bases and J 5 bases; bases outside gene matches: 7. From germline, CDR1 is SQVTM and CDR2 ANQGSEA. CDR3 length equals 14 residues. The CDR3 sequence: CSVEDSQGVHEQYF. CDR3 nucleotides: TGCAGCGTTGAAGACAGCCAGGGGGTCCACGAGCAGTACTTC.

This clone was observed a single time. The chain joins TRBV5-1 to TRBJ2-7, with 9 positions matching TRBD1. Germline V gene data show CDR1 as SGHRS and CDR2 as YFSETQ. CDR3 length equals 16 residues. J was trimmed by 3 bases and V by 1 base; bases with no gene match: 8. The CDR3 sequence: CASSLPTPGQGYEQYF. The CDR3 DNA sequence: TGCGCCAGCAGCTTGCCAACCCCGGGACAGGGCTACGAGCAGTACTTC.

The V gene is TRBV21-1, the J gene TRBJ2-7; TRBD2 reflects the table's D call only, with no check against the DNA. TRBV21-1 is shown as a pseudogene. CDR3 length: 17 residues. For the CDR3, the DNA is TGTGCCAGCAGCCCCCGGGGAGCGGGAGGCTCCTTCTACGAGCAGTACGTC. Translation gives CASSPRGAGGSFYEQYV.

This clone was counted once. The chain is built from TRBV7-2 and TRBJ2-3; 9 bases are shared with TRBD1. The germline V gene encodes CDR1 SGHTA and CDR2 FQGNSA. CDR3 length equals 16 residues. Germline trimming cut 1 base from V and 0 bases from J; bases unmatched to any gene: 2. CDR3 protein: CASSLGGQGSTDTQYF. In nucleotides, the CDR3 is TGTGCCAGCAGCTTAGGGGGACAGGGAAGCACAGATACGCAGTATTTT.

CDR3: CASSPPGNFQNEQFF. The CDR3 DNA follows: TGTGCCAGCAGCCCCCCGGGGAATTTTCAAAATGAGCAGTTCTTC. This chain uses TRBV7-8 with TRBJ2-1; maybe TRBD2 (5 bases). CDR3 length: 15 amino acids. From germline, CDR1 is SGHVS and CDR2 FQNEAQ. The V and J ends lost 5 bases and 7 bases respectively, with 18 bases between them.

This chain uses TRBV4-2 with TRBJ2-1; TRBD2 aligns across 8 bases. J was trimmed by 8 bases and V by 0 bases; bases with no gene match: 9. The length of the CDR3 is 16 residues. Germline V gives CDR1 LGHNA, CDR2 YNFKEQ. Written as DNA, the CDR3 is TGTGCCAGCAGCCAAGAGGATCGAGCGGGAGTGGATGAGCAGTTCTTC. It is translated as CASSQEDRAGVDEQFF.

The rearrangement links TRBV28 to TRBJ2-3, with D perhaps matching TRBD2 (7 bases). CDR3 length: 16 residues. Germline V gene data show CDR1 as MDHEN and CDR2 as SYDVKM. Deletions cut 2 bases from V and 6 bases from J, with 18 bases between. CDR3 in amino acids: CASSLLAGARSDTQYF. CDR3 nucleotides: TGTGCCAGCAGTTTACTGGCGGGGGCCCGCTCGGATACGCAGTATTTT.

V usage is TRBV30 and J usage is TRBJ2-2, with a tentative D call TRBD1 (5 bases). This CDR3 is 15 amino acids long. V was clipped by 1 base and J by 8 bases, with 17 bases between them. In germline, CDR1 is GTSNPN, CDR2 SVGIG (reference sequence). CDR3 residues: CAWSGLGPQGGELFF. DNA of the CDR3: TGTGCCTGGAGTGGACTCGGCCCCCAGGGTGGGGAGCTGTTTTTT.

This chain joins TRBV9 and TRBJ1-1; maybe TRBD1 (5 bases). Trimming cost V 4 bases and J 4 bases, with 14 bases left between them. There are 14 residues in the CDR3. Germline assignment: CDR1 SGDLS and CDR2 YYNGEE. The DNA for the CDR3 is TGTGCCAGCAGCCCAAGACCGGGGGGCACTGAAGCTTTCTTT. It yields the protein CASSPRPGGTEAFF.

The chain employs TRBV4-3 and TRBJ2-7, with 7 bases fitting TRBD1. This CDR3 region has 16 residues. The germline V gene encodes CDR1 LGHNA and CDR2 YSLEER. The V segment lost 0 bases and the J segment 0 bases; nucleotides outside the gene matches: 5. CDR3 residues: CASSQEGGFPSYEQYF. CDR3 DNA: TGCGCCAGCAGCCAAGAAGGGGGCTTCCCCTCCTACGAGCAGTACTTC.

This clone was seen ten or more times. The rearrangement joins TRBV10-3 to TRBJ1-1; D is undetermined. Germline V gene data show CDR1 as ENHRY and CDR2 as SYGVKD. CDR3 size: 12 residues. Trimming pared 3 bases from V and 7 bases from J, leaving 9 bases between. The CDR3 DNA sequence: TGTGCCATCAGTGATTCTGGGGATGAAGCTTTCTTT. It is translated as CAISDSGDEAFF.

The V call is TRBV10-3, the J call TRBJ2-5, with TRBD2 matching over 10 bases. This CDR3 region has 13 residues. Germline CDR1 reads ENHRY; CDR2 reads SYGVKD. V shed 10 bases, J shed 2 bases, and the junction held 4 bases outside the gene matches. CDR3 protein: CATQRGGQETQYF. The CDR3 DNA sequence: TGTGCCACCCAGCGGGGGGGACAAGAGACCCAGTACTTC.

This clone showed up just a few times. The rearrangement joins TRBV27 to TRBJ1-6; D gene uncertain. The V end lost 4 bases, the J end lost 7 bases, and 8 bases lay between the germline ends. From germline, CDR1 is MNHEY and CDR2 SMNVEV (reference sequence). The CDR3 is 13 amino acids. Here the CDR3 reads CASSYDLNSPLHF. In DNA form, the CDR3 reads TGTGCCAGCAGTTATGACTTGAATTCACCCCTCCACTTT.

The chain combines TRBV19 with TRBJ2-5, with D hard to call. This CDR3 spans 10 amino acids. The germline V gene has CDR1 LNHDA and CDR2 SQIVND (reference sequence). V was clipped by 8 bases and J by 1 base, with 2 bases between them. The CDR3 DNA is TGTGCCAGTGGCCAAGAGACCCAGTACTTC. This gives the protein CASGQETQYF.

V gene TRBV14 combines with J gene TRBJ1-6; D is unclear. The CDR3 runs to 14 residues. Germline V gene lookup returns CDR1 SGHDN and CDR2 FVKESK. Trimming removed 7 bases from V and 6 bases from J, with 13 bases in between. For the CDR3, the DNA is TGTGCCAGCAAGCGGGGTATTGGTAATTCACCCCTCCACTTT. Protein sequence: CASKRGIGNSPLHF.

This sequence joins TRBV7-2 and TRBJ2-2; TRBD1 might be the D (6 bases). V gave up 2 bases and J gave up 2 bases, with 9 bases separating them. CDR1 and CDR2 from the germline V gene are SGHTA and FQGNSA. CDR3 length: 15 amino acids. The CDR3 reads CASSLRTVNTGELFF. DNA for the CDR3: TGTGCCAGCAGCTTACGGACAGTAAACACCGGGGAGCTGTTTTTT.

The chain recombines TRBV6-7 with TRBJ2-3; 10 nucleotides line up with TRBD2. TRBV6-7 is marked as an open reading frame, function uncertain. This CDR3 region has 14 residues. Trimming at V came to 10 bases and at J to 0 bases, leaving 4 bases not matched to a gene. For the CDR3, the DNA is TGTGCCACCTCGACTAGCGGGAGCACAGATACGCAGTATTTT. It encodes CATSTSGSTDTQYF.

The chain is built from TRBV15 and TRBJ2-4, with a possible D match to TRBD1 (5 bases). Trimming left V 3 bases short and J 0 bases short, with 15 bases between. The V gene's germline CDR1 is LNHNV and CDR2 YYDKDF (reference sequence). The CDR3 has 17 residues. The CDR3: CATSSGGAGLAKNIQYF. The CDR3 DNA reads as TGTGCCACCAGCAGCGGCGGAGCAGGGCTAGCCAAAAACATTCAGTACTTC. Filled out from reference TRBV15 and TRBJ2-4, the complete variable domain reads DAMVIQNPRYQVTQFGKPVTLSCSQTLNHNVMYWYQQKSSQAPKLLFHYYDKDFNNEADTPDNFQSRRPNTSFCFLDIRSPGLGDTAMYLCATSSGGAGLAKNIQYFGAGTRLSVL.

This chain connects TRBV2 to TRBJ2-1, with D possibly being TRBD1 (5 bases). CDR1 is SNHLY and CDR2 is FYNNEI in the germline V gene. This CDR3 has 14 residues. V lost 3 bases and J 9 bases, leaving 15 bases between the germline ends. CDR3 bases: TGTGCCAGCAGTGATGGGCAGGGTCTAGGTGAGCAGTTCTTC. Translating it yields CASSDGQGLGEQFF.

V and J are TRBV14 and TRBJ2-1, with TRBD2 as a possible D gene (6 bases). Trimming removed 1 base from V and 5 bases from J, with 15 bases in between. Germline V gene data show CDR1 as SGHDN and CDR2 as FVKESK. This CDR3 is built from 16 residues. The CDR3 DNA reads TGTGCCAGCAGCCAAGGGATGGCTAGCGTTAACAATGAGCAGTTCTTC. Its protein is CASSQGMASVNNEQFF.

CDR3 sequence: CASSRDTTSSYNSPLHF. DNA for the CDR3: TGTGCCAGCAGCCGGGACACCACGAGCTCCTATAATTCACCCCTCCACTTT. The chain has TRBV14 and TRBJ1-6; D possibly corresponds to TRBD1 (6 bases). Per the germline V gene, CDR1 is SGHDN and CDR2 is FVKESK. Trimming took off 4 bases at V and 0 bases at J, with 13 bases between the two ends. The CDR3 runs to 17 residues.

CDR3 amino acids: CASSQDRSSRQPQHF. The CDR3 coding sequence is TGCGCCAGCAGCCAAGACAGATCGTCGAGGCAGCCCCAGCATTTT. This sequence joins TRBV4-3 and TRBJ1-5; D uncertain. The CDR3 has 15 amino acids. V shed 0 bases and J shed 7 bases, with 13 bases lying between them. Germline loops: CDR1 LGHNA, CDR2 YSLEER.

V is TRBV2 and J is TRBJ2-5; 10 bases match TRBD1. J gave up 5 bases and V 6 bases, and 15 bases lay outside the gene matches. Germline V gene sequence: CDR1 SNHLY, CDR2 FYNNEI. This CDR3 has 17 residues. CDR3 nucleotide sequence: TGTGCCAGCAGCCCTAGCCGGGACAGGGGAAGGAGGGAGACCCAGTACTTC. Translated, it gives CASSPSRDRGRRETQYF.

The chain recombines TRBV19 with TRBJ2-5; D gene unclear. Trimming stripped 3 bases from V and 5 bases from J, with 4 bases between. The CDR3 extends over 11 amino acids. CDR1 and CDR2 from the germline V gene are LNHDA and SQIVND (reference sequence). The CDR3 coding sequence is TGTGCCAGTAGTATGTGGGAGACCCAGTACTTC. Translated: CASSMWETQYF.

The chain combines TRBV6-1 with TRBJ1-4; D is undetermined. Trimming shortened V by 1 base and J by 8 bases, and 8 bases separated the two germline ends. Germline CDR1 is MNHNS and CDR2 is SASEGT. The length of the CDR3 is 13 residues. CDR3: CASSEGHREKLFF. The CDR3 bases are TGTGCCAGCAGTGAAGGACATAGGGAAAAACTGTTTTTT.

The chain recombines TRBV20-1 with TRBJ1-1; tentative D call: TRBD1 (5 bases). The germline V gene has CDR1 DFQATT and CDR2 SNEGSKA (reference sequence). V was pared by 8 bases and J by 4 bases, with 11 bases between. The CDR3 loop spans 11 amino acids. The DNA of the CDR3 is TGCAGTCCCAGGGCGGCCACTGAAGCTTTCTTT. It is translated as CSPRAATEAFF.